Following are 17 T cell receptor beta chains from one sample sequenced in a study of identical twins (TCRdb year 2016). Libraries were constructed by 5' RACE. The sequencing machine was an Illumina HiSeq 2000. TCRdb reworked the public reads: Q25 trimming with fastp, MiXCR clone assembly, productive beta chains retained. Each CDR3 protein gets just one entry, which takes the most common genes and DNA from the rows behind it. For this sample the table gives a few hundred thousand distinct CDR3 sequences, of which around 15% were detected only once. The ten largest clones take up around 0.4% of the sample. The same specimen was also included in a second study, on yellow fever vaccine responses in identical twins.

Sequenced input: CD4+ T cells sorted from blood. These receptors all stem from a woman aged 18-29 years in good health.

Only a few counts were recorded for this clonotype. V is TRBV3-1 and J is TRBJ2-1; 14 bases are shared with TRBD2. With 1 base clipped from V and 13 bases from J, the junction kept 6 bases outside the gene matches. The CDR3 is made up of 15 amino acids. Germline CDR1 LGHDT, CDR2 YNNKEL (reference sequence). The CDR3, as DNA: TGTGCCAGCAGCCAAGGACTAGCGGGAGGGTTAGAACAGTTCTTC. It specifies CASSQGLAGGLEQFF.

This clonotype was recorded many times. The chain employs TRBV5-1 and TRBJ2-3; TRBD1 might be the D (6 bases). The CDR3 runs to 17 residues. Germline V gene lookup returns CDR1 SGHRS and CDR2 YFSETQ. Trimming left V 2 bases short and J 1 base short, with 17 bases between. The CDR3 bases are TGCGCCAGCAGCTTCCAATCCACGGGACACCGCACAGATACGCAGTATTTT. Encoded protein: CASSFQSTGHRTDTQYF.

This clonotype was seen a handful of times. The genes are TRBV5-1 and TRBJ2-7; 7 bases map to TRBD2. The V gene end was trimmed by 0 bases and the J gene end by 5 bases; junction bases not matched to a gene: 11. CDR1 and CDR2 from the germline V gene are SGHRS and YFSETQ. The CDR3 consists of 16 residues. CDR3 amino acids: CASSLALAGVRDEQYF. Here the CDR3 DNA reads TGCGCCAGCAGCTTGGCCCTTGCGGGAGTAAGGGACGAGCAGTACTTC.

The V gene is TRBV7-9, the J gene TRBJ2-1, with 12 bases identical to TRBD2. V dropped 5 bases and J dropped 8; count of bases not matched to a gene: 10. This CDR3 is 16 amino acids long. Germline assignment: CDR1 SEHNR and CDR2 FQNEAQ (reference sequence). The DNA of the CDR3 is TGTGCCAGCAGCCTTCTAGCGGGAGGGGGCGGCGATGAGCAGTTCTTC. It is translated as CASSLLAGGGGDEQFF.

This clonotype was seen a few times. J is TRBJ2-7 and V is TRBV5-1; TRBD1 aligns across 7 bases. V lost 4 bases and J lost 2; bases outside the gene matches: 6. The germline gives CDR1 SGHRS, CDR2 YFSETQ. The CDR3 runs 14 residues. The CDR3 DNA is TGCGCCAGCAGCCAGGGGACAGAGGCCTACGAGCAGTACTTC. Translating gives CASSQGTEAYEQYF.

Many counts were recorded for this clonotype. The chain combines TRBV10-3 with TRBJ1-5; D ambiguous. Germline CDR1 and CDR2: ENHRY and SYGVKD. The CDR3 consists of 14 residues. V shed 2 bases and J shed 8 bases, with 13 bases lying between them. CDR3 sequence (DNA): TGTGCCATCAGTGAGGGTCCCCTTGGAAAGCCCCAGCATTTT. Residues: CAISEGPLGKPQHF.

At least ten counts were recorded for this clonotype. The chain employs TRBV5-1 and TRBJ1-1; 10 positions agree with TRBD1. CDR3 length equals 14 residues. Unmatched junction bases numbered 3, after V lost 2 bases and J lost 5 bases. Germline V CDR1 and CDR2: SGHRS, YFSETQ. As DNA, the CDR3 is TGCGCCAGCAGCTTAAGACAGGGGGCAACTGAAGCTTTCTTT. This sequence encodes CASSLRQGATEAFF.

The chain uses TRBV10-1 and TRBJ2-2; 11 bases agree with TRBD2. The CDR3 is 17 amino acids. Germline loops: CDR1 WNHNN, CDR2 SYGVQD (reference sequence). With 4 bases clipped from V and 4 bases from J, the junction kept 8 bases outside the gene matches. The CDR3 nucleotides are TGCGCCAGCAGTGTACTAGCGGGGGCAACGGCCACCGGGGAGCTGTTTTTT. It encodes CASSVLAGATATGELFF.

This chain connects TRBV2 to TRBJ2-7; 7 bases line up with TRBD1. Germline V gene sequence: CDR1 SNHLY, CDR2 FYNNEI. This CDR3 has 14 amino acids. The junction had 5 bases not matched to a gene; V was cut back by 6 bases and J by 0 bases. The CDR3 DNA reads TGTGCCAGCAGACCGACAGGGTCCTCCTACGAGCAGTACTTC. This encodes CASRPTGSSYEQYF.

The chain links TRBV12-3 or TRBV12-4 to TRBJ2-1, with TRBD2 matching 12 bases. The CDR3 covers 16 residues. J was trimmed by 6 bases and V by 3 bases; bases with no gene match: 6. CDR3 sequence: CASSFFGTSGFNEQFF. As DNA, the CDR3 is TGTGCCAGCAGTTTCTTTGGGACTAGCGGGTTCAATGAGCAGTTCTTC.

V and J are TRBV2 and TRBJ1-2; perhaps TRBD1 as D (5 bases). The CDR3 loop spans 15 amino acids. Trimming removed 1 base from V and 4 bases from J, with 13 bases in between. The V gene's germline CDR1 is SNHLY and CDR2 FYNNEI. The CDR3, as DNA: TGTGCCAGCAGTGAAGAACAGGCTGGGGGCTATGGCTACACCTTC. It encodes CASSEEQAGGYGYTF. Supplemented by reference TRBV2 and TRBJ1-2, the full variable domain reads EPEVTQTPSHQVTQMGQEVILRCVPISNHLYFYWYRQILGQKVEFLVSFYNNEISEKSEIFDDQFSVERPDGSNFTLKIRSTKLEDSAMYFCASSEEQAGGYGYTFGSGTRLTVV.

This clonotype was seen at least ten times. At one boundary the junction diverges from the germline segment, which might be a read error. The chain is built from TRBV2 and TRBJ2-2; D is unclear. CDR3 size: 13 residues. Germline lookup yields CDR1 SNHLY and CDR2 FYNNEI. CDR3 sequence: CASSTGNTGELFF. In DNA form, the CDR3 reads TGCGCCAGCAGCACTGGGAACACCGGGGAGCTGTTTTTT.

This clonotype turned up a few times. The CDR3 loop is CASTPRADVHNEQFF. CDR3 DNA: TGTGCCAGCACACCTCGGGCCGACGTCCACAATGAGCAGTTCTTC. The gene calls are TRBV12-3 or TRBV12-4 and TRBJ2-1; D remains ambiguous. CDR3 length: 15 amino acids. Trimming cost V 7 bases and J 5 bases, with 18 bases left between them.

This clonotype was seen a single time. V is TRBV9 and J is TRBJ2-3; possible D gene TRBD1, 5 bases. Between the trimmed V and J ends, which lost 1 base and 1 base, there was a span of 10 bases. CDR1 is SGDLS, CDR2 YYNGEE, per germline. The CDR3 is made up of 15 amino acids. Here the CDR3 DNA reads TGTGCCAGCAGCGTATCTGTGGGGCGCACAGATACGCAGTATTTT. Encoded protein: CASSVSVGRTDTQYF.

This chain uses TRBV25-1 with TRBJ1-4; possible D gene TRBD1, 6 bases. The CDR3 runs to 13 residues. The V gene lost 6 bases and the J gene lost 4 bases, with 9 bases spanning the gap. The germline gives CDR1 MGHDK, CDR2 SYGVNS. CDR3 nucleotides: TGTGCCAGCAGCAGGGGAAATAATGAAAAACTGTTTTTT. It translates to CASSRGNNEKLFF.

Details on this clonotype: One end of the junction does not line up with germline, which may come from a read error. This chain joins TRBV11-2 and TRBJ2-2, with 8 bases fitting TRBD1. The CDR3 is made up of 15 amino acids. The germline CDR1 and CDR2 sequences are SGHAT and FQNNGV. CDR3 region: CASSFQGAFTGELSF. The CDR3 region has the DNA TGTGCCAGCAGCTTCCAGGGGGCGTTCACCGGGGAGCTGTCTTTT.

Only a few counts were recorded for this clonotype. J is TRBJ2-5 and V is TRBV29-1, with D perhaps matching TRBD1 (6 bases). The CDR3 covers 14 residues. Germline CDR1 reads SQVTM; CDR2 reads ANQGSEA. The V and J ends lost 3 bases and 1 base respectively, with 12 bases between them. CDR3 residues: CSVDGQTFQETQYF. CDR3 in DNA: TGCAGCGTTGACGGACAGACGTTCCAAGAGACCCAGTACTTC.